This TCR beta chain stems from a study of cytomegalovirus exposure and HLA in healthy donors (dated by TCRdb to 2015 to 2018). Notes on the research overall: In an earlier analysis of approximately 640 of the donors, around 290 Gb of sequence data and some 120 million unique TCR beta sequences from 150 million to 200 million T cells were reported. Class I and class II HLA loci were covered by the typing at four-digit resolution. In the later analysis, no new phenotypic data were used to find candidate immune exposures; instead, reliance was placed on TCR beta sequences and their occurrence across donors. Typing coverage varied by locus: about 620-640 donors for A, B, C, DRB1 and DQB1; approximately 500 for DQA1; some 610 for DPA1; about 450 for DPB1. A later genetic analysis used genome-wide SNP genotypes for about three fifths of the 666 donors, treating that subset as a discovery cohort. A later analysis re-analyzed previously published TCR beta repertoires from roughly 630 donors and added high-resolution HLA genotyping to study TCR occurrence patterns. Among about 400 genotyped donors of the cohort, an average of around 240,000 unique TCR beta nucleotide sequences was sequenced per donor, of which about 19% were non-productive. An earlier analysis of about 620 of the donors applied high-throughput TCR beta sequencing to assess whether each TCR beta V gene segment acted as functional or pseudogenic. Along with the roughly 700-subject first cohort, a separate validation cohort of 120 different subjects was used. Donor age, sex, ethnicity and CMV serostatus were compiled together with the repertoire data. An early release covering about 600 HLA-typed donors comprised 250 to 350 gigabases of sequencing data and tens of millions of unique TCR sequences. Because of strong linkage in the cohort, roughly five DR-DQ haplotypes were treated as single units for association and clustering. The T cell repertoires of some 670 subjects were profiled by immunosequencing and related to cytomegalovirus serostatus. All discovery cohort repertoires had been generated using a single sequencing platform. The study aimed to test whether signatures of past pathogen exposure could be identified by cataloging public T cell receptors. High-throughput TCR immunosequencing, statistical association of individual TCRs with disease status, and machine learning were combined to predict cytomegalovirus infection status. The genetic ancestry cluster associated with self-reported Caucasian donors included around 76% of the 398 genotyped donors.

The library relied on the immunoSEQ multiplex PCR assay. The multiplex PCR relied on a mix of 60 forward primers for TCR Vbeta segments and 13 reverse primers for TCR Jbeta segments. Amplification of the CDR3 region of rearranged TCR beta genes was performed with a multiplex PCR assay on genomic DNA. The Illumina HiSeq System was used to sequence the amplified TCR beta libraries as 87-base-pair reads. Processing in the source paper ran as follows. Across the roughly 670 repertoires, a later analysis counted approximately 75 million unique TCR beta chains, roughly 11 million of which were shared by at least two donors. Raw reads were error-corrected and collapsed into unique sequences with a nearest-neighbor algorithm that merged closely related sequences to remove PCR and sequencing errors. Alignment of CDR3 sequences to IMGT reference sequences was used to assign V, D and J gene segments. For a sequence to be retained, a match of at least six nucleotides to both a V gene segment and a J gene segment was required. Rearrangements were classified as productive when the CDR3 lacked stop codons and remained in frame with V and J, and all other rearrangements were classified as non-productive. CDR3 was defined according to IMGT convention as the region running from the second conserved V-encoded cysteine to the conserved J-encoded phenylalanine. The earlier analysis of 550 to 650 of the donors excluded any sequence lacking an unambiguous match to a single V gene segment. An earlier analysis of approximately 590 of the donors classified V segments as functional when productive rearrangements were above 56.7% and as segregating when the standard deviation between donors was above 5%. To diagnose cytomegalovirus status from the catalog of TCR beta chain sequences, a statistical classification framework was built. In a later analysis, TCR nucleotide sequences were compared against IMGT/GENE-DB human TR gene sequences so that V and J genes could be assigned. A later analysis assigned CDR3 sequences and most-parsimonious VDJ recombination scenarios with the TCRdist pipeline. In a later analysis, each TCR beta chain was defined by its CDR3 amino acid sequence together with its V-gene family, and reads lacking a unique V-gene family were excluded. As a way to deal with suspected cross-contamination and a sequencing artifact, a later analysis dropped hundreds of nucleotide sequences that were highly shared and had low generation probability. A later analysis calculated a clonal expansion index for each public chain from normalized within-repertoire ranks of inferred template counts. Generation probabilities in a later analysis came from a VDJ recombination model fitted to out-of-frame rearrangements, and those results were checked against IGoR. A later analysis scored TCR-TCR, TCR-HLA and TCR-CMV co-occurrence with hypergeometric tests, applying a repertoire-size bias correction to TCR pairs. In a later analysis, false discovery rates were estimated by permuting HLA or CMV assignments 20 times. In a later analysis, co-occurring TCRs were grouped using DBSCAN, with TCRdist sequence similarity added in when clustering inside HLA-allele-positive subsets. Co-occurrence clustering excluded repertoires with fewer than 30,000 or more than 120,000 public chains, plus five with anomalous nucleotide sharing. Not all clones reach the TCRdb copy of this immuneACCESS table, which keeps in-frame sequences only. Checked studies attribute under half of the gap to unresolved V genes and leave the rest unexplained. V and J calls and clone size follow that table, whereas D and trimming were derived from the DNA. The sample includes under 200,000 clones, with approximately 81% observed a single time. The ten largest clones represent around 4% of the sample.

The CDR1 and CDR2 encoded by the germline V gene (reference sequence) are SEHNR and FQNEAQ. The CDR3 sequence holds 14 residues, the cysteine and phenylalanine included. Of the read, only the CDR3 DNA is kept; its 42 bases are in frame from base 1. The germline ends are 10 bases apart after V is trimmed by 7 bases and J by 0 bases. The cohort comprised 670 or so healthy bone marrow donors. At the time of sampling, every cohort member was nominally healthy, though immune exposures that went unrecorded were likely present. The donor tested CMV seronegative and was one of the 352 seronegative cohort members. A peripheral blood sample was collected from each donor, and TCR beta sequencing was performed on peripheral blood mononuclear cells. The Qiagen DNeasy Blood Extraction Kit was used to extract genomic DNA from the blood cell samples. General study outcomes and caveats: A cluster of highly shared sequence variants was judged likely to be a technical artifact of the sequencing pipeline. Compared with the 666-donor mean, donors in an Asian-associated ancestry cluster had fewer N-insertions in productive TCRs, according to a later genetic analysis. Because HLA typing was missing for some donors at each locus, association tests included only the typed subset. Across donors, most TCR sequences were observed very rarely, whereas some public TCRs were present in many individuals. A further reported finding was that TCR beta sequences accurately predicted the HLA-A and HLA-B alleles for most subjects in the first cohort. In a later analysis, TCR association rates were found to vary across HLA loci, with the most associated TCRs seen for DRB1 alleles and the fewest for HLA-C alleles. CMV serostatus was the only immune exposure information available for the cohort. Cytomegalovirus status was reported to be diagnosed by the classifier with high specificity and sensitivity in both the original and validation cohorts. Some IMGT-functional V segments, including TRBV6-2 and TRBV6-3, could not be told apart with the 87-base-pair reads, so those segments were excluded. A later analysis associated 17,000 or so TCR beta sequences with specific HLA alleles at a false discovery rate of 0.05. The authors suggested that the approach could potentially be extended to other disease states and immunological phenotypes. Roughly uniform sequencing depth across donors was assumed in presence/absence analyses, although this assumption may not hold. In an earlier analysis of approximately 590 of the donors, most TCR beta V segments appeared in productive rearrangements about 87% or about 30% of the time, broadly matching IMGT annotations. Assigning TCR associations to individual alleles was difficult when HLA alleles, especially DR and DQ, strongly co-occurred. In a later analysis, most CMV-associated TCR beta chains were found to appear HLA-restricted, with HLA associations seemingly driven largely by CMV exposure. In vitro tests confirmed that a few of the cytomegalovirus-associated TCR beta chains recognize cytomegalovirus antigens. This cohort had only TCR beta chains sequenced, and the lack of alpha or paired-chain data limited which features could be detected. In a later genetic analysis, a missense DCLRE1C variant was associated with V-gene and J-gene trimming of TCR beta chains, and the association was replicated in an independent cohort. Correlated functional status among segregating V segments might be attributable to linkage disequilibrium, but an unknown experimental factor could not be ruled out. A later analysis found that HLA-associated TCR beta chains were more clonally expanded and had lower generation probabilities than equally common non-associated chains. Several of the top co-occurrence clusters appeared to be linked to parvovirus B19, influenza, CMV and Epstein-Barr virus, according to a later analysis. Because counts were too low, roughly 16 rarely observed V segments, including chromosome 9 orphons, were excluded from the earlier analysis of some 590 of the donors. The study gave a list of around 170 TCR beta chains associated with cytomegalovirus.

Of note for this clone: No antigen is known for it. Base quality data are lacking; no much larger clone is found one base away.

Recombination linked TRBV7-9 to TRBJ2-1, with the D gene not clear enough to name. This receptor was taken from a man aged 45-65 years in good health and CMV-seronegative. The sample taken for sequencing was PBMCs. The DNA sequence is TGTGCCAGCACTACCGTCGGCTCCTACAATGAGCAGTTCTTC. Its translation reads: CASTTVGSYNEQFF.